This entry is about one T cell receptor (beta chain). The source of the sample is a study of PD-1 blockade in classical Hodgkin lymphoma. Documented time point: cycle 4 day 1 (C4D1), after less than seven weeks of nivolumab. In every patient, relapse followed autologous stem cell transplantation, while exposure to brentuximab vedotin differed. Clones were sequenced by immunoSEQ multiplex PCR, and TCRdb holds only the in-frame ones, with some missing. The repertoire holds some 93,000 clones, about 77% seen once, with about 9.4% in the top ten. This receptor was identified in a human donor with classical Hodgkin lymphoma. Sequencing was performed on peripheral blood mononuclear cells (PBMCs), taken before the fourth cycle of nivolumab.

CDR3 loop: CATRTGGGSSPLHF. The CDR3 DNA sequence: TGTGCCACCCGGACAGGGGGCGGGAGTTCACCCCTCCACTTT. The V gene is TRBV19, the J gene TRBJ1-6; 11 positions match TRBD1. The length of the CDR3 is 14 residues. The germline V gene encodes CDR1 LNHDA and CDR2 SQIVND (reference sequence). Losses at the gene ends were 10 bases for V and 9 bases for J; bases not matched to a gene: 8.